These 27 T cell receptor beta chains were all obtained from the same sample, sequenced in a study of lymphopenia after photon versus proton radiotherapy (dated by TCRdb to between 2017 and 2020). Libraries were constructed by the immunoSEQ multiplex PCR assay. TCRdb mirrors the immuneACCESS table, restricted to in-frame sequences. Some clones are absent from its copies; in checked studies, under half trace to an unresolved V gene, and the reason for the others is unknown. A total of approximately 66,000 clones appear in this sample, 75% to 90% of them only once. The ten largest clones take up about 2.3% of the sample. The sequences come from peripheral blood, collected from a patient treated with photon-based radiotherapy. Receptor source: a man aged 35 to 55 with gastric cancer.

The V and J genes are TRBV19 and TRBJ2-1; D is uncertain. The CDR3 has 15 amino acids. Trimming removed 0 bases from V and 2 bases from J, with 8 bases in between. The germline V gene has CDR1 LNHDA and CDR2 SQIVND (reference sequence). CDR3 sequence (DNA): TGTGCCAGTAGTATAGAGGGGAATACCTACAATGAGCAGTTCTTC. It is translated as CASSIEGNTYNEQFF.

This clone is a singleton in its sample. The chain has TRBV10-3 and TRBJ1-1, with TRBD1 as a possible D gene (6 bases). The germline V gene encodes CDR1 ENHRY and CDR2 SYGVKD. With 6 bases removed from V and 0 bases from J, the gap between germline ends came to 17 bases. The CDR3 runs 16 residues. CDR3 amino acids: CAISGAQGSVNTEAFF. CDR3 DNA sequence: TGTGCCATCAGCGGGGCGCAGGGGTCCGTGAACACTGAAGCTTTCTTT.

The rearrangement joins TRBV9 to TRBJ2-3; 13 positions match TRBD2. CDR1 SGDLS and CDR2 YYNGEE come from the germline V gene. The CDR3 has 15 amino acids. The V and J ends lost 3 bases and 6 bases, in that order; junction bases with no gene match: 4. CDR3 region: CASSGGLAGVDTQYF. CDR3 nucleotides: TGTGCCAGCAGCGGAGGACTAGCGGGGGTGGATACGCAGTATTTT.

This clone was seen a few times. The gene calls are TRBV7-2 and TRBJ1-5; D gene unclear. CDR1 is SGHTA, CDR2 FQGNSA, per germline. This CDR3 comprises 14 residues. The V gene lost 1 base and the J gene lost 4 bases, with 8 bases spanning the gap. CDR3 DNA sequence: TGTGCCAGCAGCTTAGAAGGGCAGAATCAGCCCCAGCATTTT. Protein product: CASSLEGQNQPQHF.

The CDR3 reads CASKMTAFYYGYTF. The CDR3 DNA is TGTGCCAGCAAGATGACAGCCTTTTACTATGGCTACACCTTC. The chain combines TRBV27 with TRBJ1-2; tentatively, D is TRBD1 (5 bases). V dropped 7 bases and J dropped 3 bases, with 15 bases sitting between them. This CDR3 contains 14 residues. Germline V lookup: CDR1 MNHEY, CDR2 SMNVEV (reference sequence).

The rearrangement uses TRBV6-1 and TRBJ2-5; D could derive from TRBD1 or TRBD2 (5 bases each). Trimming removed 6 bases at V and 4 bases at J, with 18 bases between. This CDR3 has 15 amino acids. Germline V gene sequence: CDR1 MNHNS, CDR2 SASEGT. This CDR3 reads CASRKPGPAGETQYF. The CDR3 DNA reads TGTGCCAGCAGGAAACCGGGACCCGCGGGAGAGACCCAGTACTTC.

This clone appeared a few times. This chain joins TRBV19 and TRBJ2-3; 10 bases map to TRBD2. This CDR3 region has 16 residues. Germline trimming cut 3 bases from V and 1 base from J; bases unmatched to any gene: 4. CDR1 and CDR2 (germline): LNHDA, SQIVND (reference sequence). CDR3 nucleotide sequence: TGTGCCAGTAGTATCCAGCGGGGGGGCGGCACAGATACGCAGTATTTT. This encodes CASSIQRGGGTDTQYF.

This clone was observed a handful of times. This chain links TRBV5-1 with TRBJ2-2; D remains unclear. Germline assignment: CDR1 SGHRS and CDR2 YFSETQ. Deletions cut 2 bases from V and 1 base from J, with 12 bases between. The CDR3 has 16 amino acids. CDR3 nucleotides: TGCGCCAGCAGCTTCCGCGTGGCCGGGAACACCGGGGAGCTGTTTTTT. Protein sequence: CASSFRVAGNTGELFF.

Here the CDR3 reads CASSLGTGSGFF. The DNA for the CDR3 is TGTGCCAGCAGCTTAGGGACAGGGTCGGGATTCTTC. V and J are TRBV11-2 and TRBJ2-1; 8 bases match TRBD1. The CDR3 covers 12 residues. With V trimmed by 1 base and J by 16 bases, 6 bases remained unmatched. CDR1 and CDR2 (germline): SGHAT, FQNNGV.

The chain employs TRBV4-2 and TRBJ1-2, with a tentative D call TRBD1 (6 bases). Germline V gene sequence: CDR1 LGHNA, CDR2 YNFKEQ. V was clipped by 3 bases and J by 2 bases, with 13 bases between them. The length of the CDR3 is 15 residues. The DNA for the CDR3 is TGTGCCAGCAGCCACCCCGGGCAGGGGAACTATGGCTACACCTTC. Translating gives CASSHPGQGNYGYTF.

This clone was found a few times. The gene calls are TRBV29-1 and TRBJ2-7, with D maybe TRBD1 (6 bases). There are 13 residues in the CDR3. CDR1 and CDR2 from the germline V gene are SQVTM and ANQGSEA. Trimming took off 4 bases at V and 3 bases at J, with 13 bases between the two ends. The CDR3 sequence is CSVGRGKSYEQYF. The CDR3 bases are TGCAGCGTTGGAAGGGGGAAGAGCTACGAGCAGTACTTC.

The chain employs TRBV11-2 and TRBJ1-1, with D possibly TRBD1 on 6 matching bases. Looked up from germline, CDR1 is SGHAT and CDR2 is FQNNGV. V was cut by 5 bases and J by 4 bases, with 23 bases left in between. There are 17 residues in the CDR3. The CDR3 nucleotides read TGTGCCAGCAGCCGCGGTTCGGGTCACAGGGCGGGCACTGAAGCTTTCTTT. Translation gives CASSRGSGHRAGTEAFF.

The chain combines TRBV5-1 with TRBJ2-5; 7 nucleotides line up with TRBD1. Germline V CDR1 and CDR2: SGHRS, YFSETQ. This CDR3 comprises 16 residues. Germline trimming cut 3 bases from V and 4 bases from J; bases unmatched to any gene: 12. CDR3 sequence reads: CASSSDLRGPGETQYF. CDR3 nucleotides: TGCGCCAGCAGCTCCGACTTGAGGGGGCCGGGAGAGACCCAGTACTTC.

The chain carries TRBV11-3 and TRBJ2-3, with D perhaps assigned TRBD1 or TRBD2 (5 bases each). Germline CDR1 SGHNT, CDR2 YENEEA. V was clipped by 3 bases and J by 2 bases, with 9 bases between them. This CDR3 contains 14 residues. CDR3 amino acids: CASSLGRVTDTQYF. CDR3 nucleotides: TGTGCCAGCAGCTTGGGGCGGGTCACAGATACGCAGTATTTT.

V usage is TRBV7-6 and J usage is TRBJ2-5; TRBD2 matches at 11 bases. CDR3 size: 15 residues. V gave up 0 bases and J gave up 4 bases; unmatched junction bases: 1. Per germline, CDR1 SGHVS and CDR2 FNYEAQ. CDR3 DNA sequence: TGTGCCAGCAGCTTAGCGACTAGCGGGGCAGAGACCCAGTACTTC. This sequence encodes CASSLATSGAETQYF.

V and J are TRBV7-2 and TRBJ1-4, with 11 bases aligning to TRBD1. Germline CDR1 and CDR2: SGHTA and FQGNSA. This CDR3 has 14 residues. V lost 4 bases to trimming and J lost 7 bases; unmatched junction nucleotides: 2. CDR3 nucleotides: TGTGCCAGCAGCTCGGGACAGGGGGTTGAAAAACTGTTTTTT. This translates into CASSSGQGVEKLFF. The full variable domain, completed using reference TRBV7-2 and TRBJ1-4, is GAGVSQSPSNKVTEKGKDVELRCDPISGHTALYWYRQSLGQGLEFLIYFQGNSAPDKSGLPSDRFSAERTGGSVSTLTIQRTQQEDSAVYLCASSSGQGVEKLFFGSGTQLSVL.

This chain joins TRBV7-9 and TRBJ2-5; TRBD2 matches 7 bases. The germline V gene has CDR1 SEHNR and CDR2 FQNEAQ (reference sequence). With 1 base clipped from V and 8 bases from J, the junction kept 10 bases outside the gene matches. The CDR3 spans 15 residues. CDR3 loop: CASSLGGLAAATQYF. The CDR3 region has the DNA TGTGCCAGCAGCTTAGGGGGTCTAGCGGCCGCAACCCAGTACTTC.

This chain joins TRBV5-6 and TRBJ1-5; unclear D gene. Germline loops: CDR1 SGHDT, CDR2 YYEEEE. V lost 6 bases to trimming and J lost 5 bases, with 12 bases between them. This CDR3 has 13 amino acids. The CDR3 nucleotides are TGTGCCAGCAACTCGTTTGGGGATCAGCCCCAGCATTTT. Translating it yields CASNSFGDQPQHF.

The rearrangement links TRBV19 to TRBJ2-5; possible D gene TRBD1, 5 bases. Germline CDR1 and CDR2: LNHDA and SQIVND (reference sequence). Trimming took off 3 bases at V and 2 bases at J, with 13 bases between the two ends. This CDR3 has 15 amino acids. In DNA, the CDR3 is TGTGCCAGTAGTATTAACTTAGGGGATCAAGAGACCCAGTACTTC. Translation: CASSINLGDQETQYF.

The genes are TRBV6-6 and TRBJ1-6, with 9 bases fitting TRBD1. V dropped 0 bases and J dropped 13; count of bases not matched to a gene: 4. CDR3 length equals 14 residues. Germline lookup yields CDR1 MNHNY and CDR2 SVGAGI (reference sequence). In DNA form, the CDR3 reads TGTGCCAGCAGTTACTCGGGACAGGGTGTGCCCCTCCACTTT. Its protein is CASSYSGQGVPLHF.

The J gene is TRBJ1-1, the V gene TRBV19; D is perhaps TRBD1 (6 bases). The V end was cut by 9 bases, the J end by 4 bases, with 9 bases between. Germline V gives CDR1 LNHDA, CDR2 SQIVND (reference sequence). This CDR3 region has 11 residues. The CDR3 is CASRGPTEAFF. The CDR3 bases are TGTGCCAGCAGGGGTCCCACTGAAGCTTTCTTT.

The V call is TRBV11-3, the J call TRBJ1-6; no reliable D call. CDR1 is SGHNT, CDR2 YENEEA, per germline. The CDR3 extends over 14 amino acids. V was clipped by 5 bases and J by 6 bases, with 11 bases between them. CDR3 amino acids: CASSQRVSNSPLHF. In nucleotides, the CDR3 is TGTGCCAGCAGCCAAAGGGTATCTAATTCACCCCTCCACTTT.

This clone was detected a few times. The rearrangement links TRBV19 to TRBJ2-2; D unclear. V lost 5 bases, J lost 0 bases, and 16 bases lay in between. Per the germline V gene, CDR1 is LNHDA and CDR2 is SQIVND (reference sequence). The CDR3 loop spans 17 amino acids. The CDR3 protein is CASSRWAEGANTGELFF. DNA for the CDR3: TGTGCCAGTAGTCGATGGGCCGAAGGAGCGAACACCGGGGAGCTGTTTTTT.

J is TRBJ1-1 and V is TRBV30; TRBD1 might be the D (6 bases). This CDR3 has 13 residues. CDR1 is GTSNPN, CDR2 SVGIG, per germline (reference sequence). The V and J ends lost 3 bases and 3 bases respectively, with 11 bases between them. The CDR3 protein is CAWSRGGDTEAFF. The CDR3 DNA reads TGTGCCTGGAGCAGGGGAGGGGACACTGAAGCTTTCTTT.

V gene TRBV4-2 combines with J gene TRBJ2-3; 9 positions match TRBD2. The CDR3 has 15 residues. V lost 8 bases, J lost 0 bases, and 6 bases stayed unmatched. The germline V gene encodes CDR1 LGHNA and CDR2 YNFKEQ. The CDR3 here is CASHGGGASTDTQYF. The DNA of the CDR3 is TGTGCCAGCCATGGCGGGGGGGCTAGCACAGATACGCAGTATTTT.

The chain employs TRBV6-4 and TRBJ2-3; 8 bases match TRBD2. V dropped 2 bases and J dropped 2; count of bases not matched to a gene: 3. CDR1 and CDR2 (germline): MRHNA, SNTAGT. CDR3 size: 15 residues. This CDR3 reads CASSDGGGPTDTQYF. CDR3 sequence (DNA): TGTGCCAGCAGTGACGGCGGGGGGCCCACAGATACGCAGTATTTT.

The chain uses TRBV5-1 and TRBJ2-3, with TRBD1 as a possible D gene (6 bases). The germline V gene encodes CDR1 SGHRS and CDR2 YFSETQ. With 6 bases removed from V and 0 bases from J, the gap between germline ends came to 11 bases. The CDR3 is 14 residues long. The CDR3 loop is CASKDSTSTDTQYF. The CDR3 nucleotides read TGCGCCAGCAAGGACAGTACTAGCACAGATACGCAGTATTTT. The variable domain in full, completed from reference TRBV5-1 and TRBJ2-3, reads KAGVTQTPRYLIKTRGQQVTLSCSPISGHRSVSWYQQTPGQGLQFLFEYFSETQRNKGNFPGRFSGRQFSNSRSEMNVSTLELGDSALYLCASKDSTSTDTQYFGPGTRLTVL.